These T cell receptor beta chains were read from a single sample in a study of shared clonotypes between healthy human individuals. Libraries were prepared by immunoSEQ multiplex PCR; TCRdb keeps only in-frame clonotypes and omits some of them. The table lists fewer than 800,000 clones, about 91% of them singletons, with about 24% in the top ten. Sequencing was performed on naive CD8+ T cells sorted from blood. The receptor source for this set is a man aged 25 to 40 in good health. The CDR3 runs from the conserved cysteine through the conserved F or W. Not every row has a clone size; where given, it reads once, few, many or a size class.

CDR3: CASLERGDNEQFF
J: TRBJ2-1
V: TRBV5-5
size: once

CDR3: CASSVVPAGSYEQFF
J: TRBJ2-1
V: TRBV9
size: NA

CDR3: CAWVRQGILHEQYF
J: TRBJ2-7
V: TRBV30
size: NA

CDR3: CASSKADTGFNYGYTF
J: TRBJ1-2
V: TRBV21-1
size: NA

CDR3: CASSPHKGQYNYGYTF
J: TRBJ1-2
V: TRBV27
size: NA

CDR3: CASSLTHRARVEQFF
J: TRBJ2-1
V: TRBV27
size: NA

CDR3: CASSSFSGRSSYNEQFF
J: TRBJ2-1
V: TRBV7-3
size: NA

CDR3: CASSGQGMSNQPQHF
J: TRBJ1-5
V: TRBV2
size: NA

CDR3: CASSFRVPNEQYF
J: TRBJ2-7
V: TRBV7-9
size: NA

CDR3: CATKLASSYNEQFF
J: TRBJ2-1
V: TRBV28
size: NA

CDR3: CASSISGMNTEAFF
J: TRBJ1-1
V: TRBV19
size: NA

CDR3: CASSFGRGAQPQHF
J: TRBJ1-5
V: TRBV27
size: NA

CDR3: CASRRLDTGELFF
J: TRBJ2-2
V: TRBV27
size: NA

CDR3: CAISEVIGYNQPQHF
J: TRBJ1-5
V: TRBV10-3
size: NA

CDR3: CASSLVIGGVDTEAFF
J: TRBJ1-1
V: TRBV28
size: NA

CDR3: CASSHRLAGGPINTGELFF
J: TRBJ2-2
V: TRBV4-3
size: NA

CDR3: CASSQDFIGRQETQYF
J: TRBJ2-5
V: TRBV14
size: NA

CDR3: CASSLGGNTGELFF
J: TRBJ2-2
V: TRBV28
size: NA

CDR3: CASSQWAGGRGTEAFF
J: TRBJ1-1
V: TRBV4-1
size: NA

CDR3: CAILAGESNEQFF
J: TRBJ2-1
V: TRBV10-3
size: NA

CDR3: CASSDRAIYGYTF
J: TRBJ1-2
V: TRBV10-2
size: NA

CDR3: CASSLGVSSTDTQYF
J: TRBJ2-3
V: TRBV5-8
size: NA

CDR3: CASSLSSTYEQYF
J: TRBJ2-7
V: TRBV27
size: NA

CDR3: CASSQTGRYEKLFF
J: TRBJ1-4
V: TRBV7-8
size: once

CDR3: CASSPRDRHYEQYF
J: TRBJ2-7
V: TRBV9
size: once

CDR3: CAWSTHQGSEQYF
J: TRBJ2-7
V: TRBV30
size: NA

CDR3: CASRGSVTEAFF
J: TRBJ1-1
V: TRBV2
size: NA

CDR3: CASSHKDSRFMTGELFF
J: TRBJ2-2
V: TRBV7-9
size: NA

CDR3: CASSVTLAGVSDTQYF
J: TRBJ2-3
V: TRBV9
size: NA

CDR3: CASSPGGRGGGDKDSYEQYF
J: TRBJ2-7
V: TRBV7-8
size: once

CDR3: CATSRGDYPYEQYF
J: TRBJ2-7
V: TRBV15
size: once

CDR3: CASSQDGWQTRGNTIYF
J: TRBJ1-3
V: TRBV4-1
size: NA

CDR3: CASSYPGSPEAFF
J: TRBJ1-1
V: TRBV6-5
size: NA

CDR3: CASSLGANAGELFF
J: TRBJ2-2
V: TRBV5-6
size: NA

CDR3: CASSPADSGRPGEQYF
J: TRBJ2-7
V: TRBV5-6
size: NA

CDR3: CASSSRGRPGELFF
J: TRBJ2-2
V: TRBV27
size: NA

CDR3: CASSFQGVVYEQYF
J: TRBJ2-7
V: TRBV27
size: NA

CDR3: CATSRDRSYEQYF
J: TRBJ2-7
V: TRBV15
size: NA

CDR3: CASSQGRMNTEAFF
J: TRBJ1-1
V: TRBV7-6
size: few

CDR3: CATRPGGQGITNYGYTF
J: TRBJ1-2
V: TRBV5-7
size: NA

CDR3: CASSNYNEQFF
J: TRBJ2-1
V: TRBV9
size: NA

CDR3: CASSVLETYNEQFF
J: TRBJ2-1
V: TRBV10-2
size: NA

CDR3: CASMQGSSYEQYF
J: TRBJ2-7
V: TRBV6-1
size: NA

CDR3: CASSYSTGLMNTEAFF
J: TRBJ1-1
V: TRBV6-6
size: once

CDR3: CASSLQGGEQYF
J: TRBJ2-7
V: TRBV7-9
size: NA